This T cell receptor beta chain was sequenced in a study of cytomegalovirus exposure and HLA in healthy donors. Study-level results: Both high specificity and high sensitivity reportedly marked the classifier's diagnosis of cytomegalovirus status. In vitro checks showed that a few CMV-associated chains really do target CMV antigens. The study put some 150 TCR beta chains on its list as cytomegalovirus-associated.

Details on this clone: Its antigen is still unknown.

The CDR3 spans 13 residues. CDR1 PRHDT and CDR2 FYEKMQ come from the germline V gene (reference sequence). The ends were cut back, 0 bases at V and 7 bases at J, with 6 bases in the middle. Clones were sequenced by immunoSEQ multiplex PCR, and TCRdb holds only the in-frame ones, with some missing. The data contain around 56,000 clones, roughly 87% of them singletons. The clonotype comes from a woman under 30 in good health and CMV-seronegative. Material: PBMCs. The chain is built from TRBV13 and TRBJ2-2, with D maybe TRBD2 (6 bases). DNA for the CDR3: TGTGCCAGCAGCTTAGGCGGGAGCGGGGAGCTGTTTTTT. This sequence encodes CASSLGGSGELFF.